This T cell receptor (beta chain) was sequenced during a study of early T cells in non-severe SARS-CoV-2 infection. Whole-study context: Chains were not paired, and sequencing was done on bulk RNA from unsorted whole blood.

TCRdb passed the 5' RACE reads through MiXCR, listing each CDR3 protein once. Of approximately 90,000 distinct CDR3 sequences in the sample, 8% to 13% are singletons; the top ten hold less than 5.5%. V gave up 6 bases and J gave up 6 bases, with 9 bases separating them. Germline CDR1 is SQVTM and CDR2 is ANQGSEA. The CDR3 is 11 amino acids. Material: whole blood, obtained at baseline. V gene TRBV29-1 combines with J gene TRBJ2-1, with no clear D. The sequence was collected from an adult who was a healthcare worker with PCR-confirmed SARS-CoV-2 infection or an uninfected control (not recorded which). CDR3: CSVSQINEQFF. CDR3 bases: TGCAGCGTCTCCCAGATCAATGAGCAGTTCTTC.